The rows below give T cell receptor beta chains drawn from one sample of a study of blood T cell repertoires in COVID-19. TCRdb's table, derived via immunoSEQ multiplex PCR, lists solely in-frame clones and lacks some. The sample consists of around 190,000 clones, 75% to 85% of them appearing once. Sample: peripheral blood. Receptors were obtained from a human donor in a cohort sampled during active COVID-19. CDR3s include the opening cysteine and the closing phenylalanine or tryptophan. Fields, in order: V gene, J gene, clone size, CDR3 protein. Clone size, where shown, is once, few, many, or a class for clones that have expanded.

TRBV9	TRBJ2-3	.	CASSVGGTGGTDTQYF
TRBV6-6	TRBJ1-3	.	CASSRQNTIYF
TRBV5-4	TRBJ2-1	.	CASSLYKLARYMDEQFF
TRBV5-4	TRBJ2-7	.	CASSNPGATNEQYF
TRBV12-3/TRBV12-4	TRBJ2-2	.	CASSSGGTGELFF
TRBV28	TRBJ2-1	.	CASSSPGTASRNGQFF
TRBV3-1/TRBV3-2	TRBJ2-3	once	CASSPLFLRERSDTQYF
TRBV18	TRBJ1-1	.	CASSPNTGDMNTEAFF
TRBV25-1	TRBJ2-7	few	CASSELGGGSSEQYF
TRBV27	TRBJ2-2	.	CASSPKGLAGNTGELFF
TRBV7-2	TRBJ1-1	.	CASSSTGAANTEAFF
TRBV7-9	TRBJ1-5	.	CASSLTGENQPQHF
TRBV28	TRBJ2-5	.	CASSLAGGLKTQYF
TRBV28	TRBJ1-2	.	CASSLSGVYGYTF
TRBV25-1	TRBJ1-1	.	CASSDPTGVGTEAFF
TRBV24-1	TRBJ2-1	.	CATSEPYTGDSYNEQFF
TRBV7-2	TRBJ1-4	.	CASSLGQGEKLFF
TRBV18	TRBJ2-1	.	CASSPVNYNEQFF
TRBV11-2	TRBJ2-3	.	CASSPYYGGSTDTQYF
TRBV29-1	TRBJ2-7	once	CSVKSGAVSYEQYF
TRBV28	TRBJ2-5	.	CASSLIQGEETQYF
TRBV7-2	TRBJ2-5	once	CASRSQGGETQYF
TRBV16	TRBJ1-4	.	CASSLGHGGLNEKLFF
TRBV11-3	TRBJ2-7	.	CASSLGPGGRFVSSYEQYF
TRBV7-2	TRBJ1-4	.	CASSPRQGYEKLFF
TRBV30	TRBJ2-5	.	CAWKLAGYLQETQYF
TRBV14	TRBJ2-7	.	CASSQMKGRYEQYF
TRBV4-1	TRBJ2-5	.	CASSQDITGGGQETQYF
TRBV19	TRBJ2-1	.	CASSLYSSYNEQFF
TRBV5-4	TRBJ2-3	.	CASRTSGKVTDTQYF
TRBV10-3	TRBJ2-1	.	CAISGSGRAGSYNEQFF
TRBV27	TRBJ1-3	.	CASSLSQAFSGNTIYF
TRBV10-2	TRBJ1-1	.	CASSDPSTNTEAFF
TRBV7-2	TRBJ2-3	.	CASSWDSTSGKTQYF
TRBV27	TRBJ2-4	.	CASSPDRIAKNIQYF
TRBV7-2	TRBJ1-1	.	CASSLVLWPNEAFF
TRBV19	TRBJ2-1	.	CASSPTGWEQFF
TRBV28	TRBJ1-2	.	CASRWANYGYTF
TRBV11-2	TRBJ1-1	.	CASSSLGYGQGSGGTEAFF
TRBV4-2	TRBJ2-3	.	CASSQVAVAGFSDTQYF
TRBV7-2	TRBJ2-3	once	CAWGGGPADTQYF
TRBV10-2	TRBJ2-7	.	CASSEGGNEQYF
TRBV9	TRBJ2-1	.	CASSVIGSYNEQFF
TRBV10-2	TRBJ2-5	.	CASSDPQETQYF
TRBV19	TRBJ2-7	.	CASSAGQITYEQYF